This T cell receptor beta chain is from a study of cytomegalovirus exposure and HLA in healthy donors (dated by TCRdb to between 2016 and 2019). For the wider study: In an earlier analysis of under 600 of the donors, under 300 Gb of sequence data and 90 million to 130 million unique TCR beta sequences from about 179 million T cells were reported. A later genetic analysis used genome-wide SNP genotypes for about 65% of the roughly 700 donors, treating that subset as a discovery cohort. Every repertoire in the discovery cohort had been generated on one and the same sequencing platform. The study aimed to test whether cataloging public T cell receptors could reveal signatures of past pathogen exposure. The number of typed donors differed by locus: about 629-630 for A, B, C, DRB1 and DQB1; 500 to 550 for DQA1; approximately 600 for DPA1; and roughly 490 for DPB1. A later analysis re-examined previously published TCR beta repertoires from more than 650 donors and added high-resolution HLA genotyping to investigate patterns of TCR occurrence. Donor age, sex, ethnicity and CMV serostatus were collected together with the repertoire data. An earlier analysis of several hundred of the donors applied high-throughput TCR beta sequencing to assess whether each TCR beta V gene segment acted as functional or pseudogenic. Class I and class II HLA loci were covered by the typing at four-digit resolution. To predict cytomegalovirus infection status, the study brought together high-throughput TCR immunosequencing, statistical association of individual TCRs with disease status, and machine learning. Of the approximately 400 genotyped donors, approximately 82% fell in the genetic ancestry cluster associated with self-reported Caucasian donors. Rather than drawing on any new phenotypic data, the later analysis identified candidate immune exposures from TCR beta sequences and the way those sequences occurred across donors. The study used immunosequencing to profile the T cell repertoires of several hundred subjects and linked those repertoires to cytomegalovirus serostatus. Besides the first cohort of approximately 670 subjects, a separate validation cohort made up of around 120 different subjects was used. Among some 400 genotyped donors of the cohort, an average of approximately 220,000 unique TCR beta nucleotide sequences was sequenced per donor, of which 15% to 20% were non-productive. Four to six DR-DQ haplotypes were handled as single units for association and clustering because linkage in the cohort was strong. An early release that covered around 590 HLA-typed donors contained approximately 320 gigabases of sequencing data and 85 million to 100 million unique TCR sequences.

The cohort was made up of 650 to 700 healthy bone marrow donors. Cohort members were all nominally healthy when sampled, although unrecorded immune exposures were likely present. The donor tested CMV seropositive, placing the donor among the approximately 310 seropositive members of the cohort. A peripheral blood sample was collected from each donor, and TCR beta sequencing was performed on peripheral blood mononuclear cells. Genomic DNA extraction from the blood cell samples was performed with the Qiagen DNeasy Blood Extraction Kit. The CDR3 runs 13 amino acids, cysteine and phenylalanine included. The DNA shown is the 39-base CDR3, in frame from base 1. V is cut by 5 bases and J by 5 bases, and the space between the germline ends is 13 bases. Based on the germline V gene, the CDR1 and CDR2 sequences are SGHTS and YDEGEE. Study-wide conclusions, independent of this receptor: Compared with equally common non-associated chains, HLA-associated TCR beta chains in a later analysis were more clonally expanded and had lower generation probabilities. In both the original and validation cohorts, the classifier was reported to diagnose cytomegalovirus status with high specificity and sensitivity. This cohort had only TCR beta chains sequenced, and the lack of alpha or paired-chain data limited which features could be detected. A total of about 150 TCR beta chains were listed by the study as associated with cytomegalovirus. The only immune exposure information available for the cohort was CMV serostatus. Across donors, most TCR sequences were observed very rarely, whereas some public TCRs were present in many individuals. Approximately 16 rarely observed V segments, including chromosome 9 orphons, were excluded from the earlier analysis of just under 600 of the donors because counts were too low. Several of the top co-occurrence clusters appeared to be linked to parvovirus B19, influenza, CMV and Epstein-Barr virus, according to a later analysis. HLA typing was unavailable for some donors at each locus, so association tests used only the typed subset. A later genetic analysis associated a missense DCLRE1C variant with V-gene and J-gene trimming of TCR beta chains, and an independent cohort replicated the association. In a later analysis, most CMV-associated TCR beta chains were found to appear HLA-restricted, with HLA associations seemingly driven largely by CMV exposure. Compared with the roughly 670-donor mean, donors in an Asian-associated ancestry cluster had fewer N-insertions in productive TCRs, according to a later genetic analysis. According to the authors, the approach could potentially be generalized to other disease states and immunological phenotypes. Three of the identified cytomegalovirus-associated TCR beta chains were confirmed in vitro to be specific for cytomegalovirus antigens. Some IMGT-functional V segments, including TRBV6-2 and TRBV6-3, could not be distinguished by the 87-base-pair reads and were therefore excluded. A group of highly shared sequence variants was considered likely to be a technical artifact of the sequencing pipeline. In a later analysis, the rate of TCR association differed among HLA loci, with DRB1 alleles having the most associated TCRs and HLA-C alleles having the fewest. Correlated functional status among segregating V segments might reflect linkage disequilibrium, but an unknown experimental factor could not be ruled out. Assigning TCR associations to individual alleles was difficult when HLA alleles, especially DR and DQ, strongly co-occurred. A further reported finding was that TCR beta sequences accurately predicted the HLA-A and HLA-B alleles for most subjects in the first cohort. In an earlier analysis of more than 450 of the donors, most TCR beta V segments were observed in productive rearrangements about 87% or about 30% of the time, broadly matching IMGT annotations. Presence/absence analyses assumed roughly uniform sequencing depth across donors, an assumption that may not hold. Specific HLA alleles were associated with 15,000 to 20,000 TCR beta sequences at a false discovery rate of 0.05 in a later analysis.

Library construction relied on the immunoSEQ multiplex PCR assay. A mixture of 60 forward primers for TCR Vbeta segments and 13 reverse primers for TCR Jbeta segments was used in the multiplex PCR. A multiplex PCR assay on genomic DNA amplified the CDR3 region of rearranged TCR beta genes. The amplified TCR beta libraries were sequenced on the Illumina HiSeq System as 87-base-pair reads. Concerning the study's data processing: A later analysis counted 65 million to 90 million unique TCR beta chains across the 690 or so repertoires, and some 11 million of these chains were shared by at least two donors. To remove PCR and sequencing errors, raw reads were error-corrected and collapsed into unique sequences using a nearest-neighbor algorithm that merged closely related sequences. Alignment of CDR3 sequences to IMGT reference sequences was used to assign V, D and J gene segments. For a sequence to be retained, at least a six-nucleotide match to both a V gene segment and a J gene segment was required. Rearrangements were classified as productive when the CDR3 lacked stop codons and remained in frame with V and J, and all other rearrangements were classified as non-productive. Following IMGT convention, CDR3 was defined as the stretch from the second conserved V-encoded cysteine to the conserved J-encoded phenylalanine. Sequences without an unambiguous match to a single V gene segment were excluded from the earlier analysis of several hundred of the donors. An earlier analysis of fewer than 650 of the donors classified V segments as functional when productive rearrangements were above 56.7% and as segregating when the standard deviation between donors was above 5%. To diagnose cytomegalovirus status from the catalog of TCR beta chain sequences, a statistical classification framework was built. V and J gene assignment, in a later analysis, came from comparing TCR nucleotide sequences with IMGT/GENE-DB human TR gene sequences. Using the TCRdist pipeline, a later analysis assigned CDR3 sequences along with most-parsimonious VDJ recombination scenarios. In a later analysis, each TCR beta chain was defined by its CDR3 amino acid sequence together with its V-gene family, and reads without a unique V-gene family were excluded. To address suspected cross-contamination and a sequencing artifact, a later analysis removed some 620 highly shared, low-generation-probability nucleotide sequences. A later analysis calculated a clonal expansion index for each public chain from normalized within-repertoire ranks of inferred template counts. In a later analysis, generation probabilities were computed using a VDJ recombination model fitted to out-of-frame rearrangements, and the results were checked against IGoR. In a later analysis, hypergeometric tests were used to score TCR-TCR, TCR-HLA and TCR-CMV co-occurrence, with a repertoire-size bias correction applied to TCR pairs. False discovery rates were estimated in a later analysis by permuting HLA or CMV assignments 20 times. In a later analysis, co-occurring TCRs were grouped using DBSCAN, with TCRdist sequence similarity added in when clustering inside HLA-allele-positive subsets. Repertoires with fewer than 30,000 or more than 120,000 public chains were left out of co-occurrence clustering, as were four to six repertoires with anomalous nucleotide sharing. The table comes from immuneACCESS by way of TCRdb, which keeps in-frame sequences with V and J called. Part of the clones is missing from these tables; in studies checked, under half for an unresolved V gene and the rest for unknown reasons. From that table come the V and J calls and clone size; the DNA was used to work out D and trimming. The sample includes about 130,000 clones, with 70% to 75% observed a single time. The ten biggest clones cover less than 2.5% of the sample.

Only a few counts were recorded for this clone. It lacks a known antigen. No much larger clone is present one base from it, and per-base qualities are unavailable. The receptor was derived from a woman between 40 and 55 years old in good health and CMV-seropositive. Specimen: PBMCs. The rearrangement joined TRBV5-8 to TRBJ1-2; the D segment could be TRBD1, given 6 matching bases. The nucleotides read TGTGCCAGCAGAACCCGGACAGAGTATGGCTACACCTTC. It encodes CASRTRTEYGYTF. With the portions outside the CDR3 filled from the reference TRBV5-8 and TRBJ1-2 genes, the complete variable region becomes EAGVTQSPTHLIKTRGQQATLRCSPISGHTSVYWYQQALGLGLQFLLWYDEGEERNRGNFPPRFSGRQFPNYSSELNVNALELEDSALYLCASRTRTEYGYTFGSGTRLTVV.